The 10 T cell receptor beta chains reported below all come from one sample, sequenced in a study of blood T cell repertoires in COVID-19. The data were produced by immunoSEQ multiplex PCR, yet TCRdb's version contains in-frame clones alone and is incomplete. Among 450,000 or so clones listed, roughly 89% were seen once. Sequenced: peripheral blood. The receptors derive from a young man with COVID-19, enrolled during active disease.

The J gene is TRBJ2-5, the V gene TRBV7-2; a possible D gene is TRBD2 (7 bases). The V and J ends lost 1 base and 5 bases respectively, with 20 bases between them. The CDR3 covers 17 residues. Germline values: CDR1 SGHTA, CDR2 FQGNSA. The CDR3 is CASSLGFRWGGLETQYF. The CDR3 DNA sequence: TGTGCCAGCAGCTTAGGATTCAGGTGGGGGGGCCTTGAGACCCAGTACTTC. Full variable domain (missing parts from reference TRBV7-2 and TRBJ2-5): GAGVSQSPSNKVTEKGKDVELRCDPISGHTALYWYRQSLGQGLEFLIYFQGNSAPDKSGLPSDRFSAERTGGSVSTLTIQRTQQEDSAVYLCASSLGFRWGGLETQYFGPGTRLLVL.

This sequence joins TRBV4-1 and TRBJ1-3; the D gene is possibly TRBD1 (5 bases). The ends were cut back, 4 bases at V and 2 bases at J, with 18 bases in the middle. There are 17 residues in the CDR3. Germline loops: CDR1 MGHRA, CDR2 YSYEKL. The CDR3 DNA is TGCGCCAGCAGCCCTTGGACCGCTCAAGGGGCTGGAAACACCATATATTTT. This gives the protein CASSPWTAQGAGNTIYF.

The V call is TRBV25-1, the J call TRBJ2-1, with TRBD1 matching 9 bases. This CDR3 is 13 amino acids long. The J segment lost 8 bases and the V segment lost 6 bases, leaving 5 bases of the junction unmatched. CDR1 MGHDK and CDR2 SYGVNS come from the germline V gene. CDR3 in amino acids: CASRYRGRDEQFF. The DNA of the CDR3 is TGTGCCAGCAGATACAGGGGGCGAGATGAGCAGTTCTTC.

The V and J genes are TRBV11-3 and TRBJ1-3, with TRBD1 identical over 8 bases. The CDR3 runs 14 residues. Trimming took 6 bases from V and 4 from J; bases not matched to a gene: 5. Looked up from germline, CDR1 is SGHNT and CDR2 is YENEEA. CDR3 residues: CASSFTGGGNTIYF. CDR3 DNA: TGTGCCAGCAGTTTTACAGGGGGAGGAAACACCATATATTTT.

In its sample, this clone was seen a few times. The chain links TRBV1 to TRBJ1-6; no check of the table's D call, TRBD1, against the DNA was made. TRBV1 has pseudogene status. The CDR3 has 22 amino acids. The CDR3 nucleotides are TGCACCATCCACGGTTATAGCCTCGCTGGGACAGCCGAAAGCTCCTATAATTCACCCCTCCACTTT. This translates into CTIHGYSLAGTAESSYNSPLHF.

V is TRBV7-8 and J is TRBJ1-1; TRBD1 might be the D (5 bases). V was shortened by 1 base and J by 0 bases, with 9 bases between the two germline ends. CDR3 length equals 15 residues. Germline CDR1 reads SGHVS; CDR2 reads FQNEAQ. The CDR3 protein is CASSLVTGMNTEAFF. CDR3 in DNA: TGTGCCAGCAGCTTAGTAACAGGAATGAACACTGAAGCTTTCTTT.

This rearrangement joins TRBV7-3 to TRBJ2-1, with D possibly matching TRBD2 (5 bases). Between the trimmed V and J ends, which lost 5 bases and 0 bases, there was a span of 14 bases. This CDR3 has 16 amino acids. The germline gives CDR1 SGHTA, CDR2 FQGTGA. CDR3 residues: CASSPTGGLSYNEQFF. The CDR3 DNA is TGTGCCAGCAGCCCAACGGGCGGGCTCTCCTACAATGAGCAGTTCTTC.

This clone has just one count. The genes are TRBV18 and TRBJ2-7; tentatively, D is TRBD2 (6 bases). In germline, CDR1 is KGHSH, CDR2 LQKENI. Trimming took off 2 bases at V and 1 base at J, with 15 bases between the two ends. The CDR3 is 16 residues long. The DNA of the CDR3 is TGTGCCAGCTCACCAGCTGTGATAGGGAGGTCCTACGAGCAGTACTTC. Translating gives CASSPAVIGRSYEQYF. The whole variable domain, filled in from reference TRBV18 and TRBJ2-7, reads NAGVMQNPRHLVRRRGQEARLRCSPMKGHSHVYWYRQLPEEGLKFMVYLQKENIIDESGMPKERFSAEFPKEGPSILRIQQVVRGDSAAYFCASSPAVIGRSYEQYFGPGTRLTVT.

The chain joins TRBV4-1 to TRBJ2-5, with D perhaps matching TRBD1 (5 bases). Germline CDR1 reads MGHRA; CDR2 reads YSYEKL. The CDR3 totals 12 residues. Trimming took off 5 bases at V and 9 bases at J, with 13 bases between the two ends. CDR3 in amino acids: CASSERLGPQYF. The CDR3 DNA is TGCGCCAGCAGCGAACGACTGGGGCCCCAGTACTTC.

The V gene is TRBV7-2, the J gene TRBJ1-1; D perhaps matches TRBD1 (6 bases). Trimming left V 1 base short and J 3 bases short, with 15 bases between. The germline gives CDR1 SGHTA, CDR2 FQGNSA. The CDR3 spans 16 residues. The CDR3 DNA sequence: TGTGCCAGCAGCTTAGTATACAGGGCGTCGGACACTGAAGCTTTCTTT. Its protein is CASSLVYRASDTEAFF.